This T cell receptor beta chain is from a study of T-cell memory formation after mild COVID-19. The study, taken as a whole, reports: Whether second-wave clones peaking at day 37 were SARS-CoV-2 specific went unconfirmed. Clones shrinking between day 15 and 85 showed a balanced CD4/CD8 split, and those that grew later tilted toward CD4+.

cDNA libraries for TCR alpha and TCR beta, carrying sample barcodes and UMIs, came from 5'RACE with constant-segment primers. TCRdb itself ran the 5' RACE reads through MiXCR, one entry per CDR3 protein. The sample yields about 110,000 distinct CDR3 sequences, roughly a sixth seen once. CDR1 and CDR2 (germline): SGHTA, FQGNSA. The ends were cut back, 2 bases at V and 1 base at J, with 11 bases in the middle. The length of the CDR3 is 15 residues. This clonotype occurred a few times. As yet, its antigen is unknown. V usage is TRBV7-2 and J usage is TRBJ2-5, with a tentative D call TRBD1 (6 bases). The source material was PBMCs or a T cell subset sorted from them (not recorded which). This sequence originates from a man younger than 35 who had mild COVID-19 (a few samples of this study predate the infection). Cell type and time point are not known. The CDR3 region has the DNA TGTGCCAGCAGCTTAAAAAGGGGGTCCCAAGAGACCCAGTACTTC. Translated, it gives CASSLKRGSQETQYF. Looking up the rest from reference TRBV7-2 and TRBJ2-5 gives the full variable domain: GAGVSQSPSNKVTEKGKDVELRCDPISGHTALYWYRQSLGQGLEFLIYFQGNSAPDKSGLPSDRFSAERTGGSVSTLTIQRTQQEDSAVYLCASSLKRGSQETQYFGPGTRLLVL.